The clone carrying this T cell receptor (beta chain) was observed a handful of times. Its specificity is not known. PCR involved 60 Vbeta and 13 Jbeta primers. Measured with immunoSEQ multiplex PCR; TCRdb has only the in-frame clones, and not every one. The sample lists roughly 65,000 clones, approximately 74% occurring once. The V gene end was trimmed by 1 base and the J gene end by 2 bases; junction bases not matched to a gene: 4. CDR3 length equals 16 residues. Germline assignment: CDR1 SGHDN and CDR2 FVKESK. The sample is drawn from a study of cytomegalovirus exposure and HLA in healthy donors. Overall study results and limits: Roughly uniform depth of sequencing across donors was assumed in presence/absence analyses.

The sequenced sample was PBMCs. This TCR was recovered from a middle-aged man in good health and CMV-seropositive. V is TRBV14 and J is TRBJ2-2; 7 bases match TRBD1. CDR3 nucleotide sequence: TGTGCCAGCAGCCAAGTAGGGACAGAAAACACCGGGGAGCTGTTTTTT. Its protein product is CASSQVGTENTGELFF.